The 17 T cell receptor beta chains below come from one sample, sequenced in a study of cytomegalovirus exposure and HLA in healthy donors. The table came from immunoSEQ multiplex PCR; TCRdb's copy has only in-frame clones and leaves some out. This repertoire shows 220,000 or so clones, 75% to 95% found once; its top ten account for around 1%. The sequencing input was PBMCs. These TCRs come from a woman younger than 35 in good health and CMV-seronegative.

The chain carries TRBV5-6 and TRBJ2-7; D is possibly TRBD2 (6 bases). CDR3 length: 14 amino acids. V lost 3 bases and J 2 bases, leaving 12 bases between the germline ends. Per the germline V gene, CDR1 is SGHDT and CDR2 is YYEEEE. In DNA, the CDR3 is TGTGCCAGCAGCTCAGGGACTGTAACCTACGAGCAGTACTTC. This sequence encodes CASSSGTVTYEQYF.

This clone came up once. The chain uses TRBV7-9 and TRBJ2-3, with TRBD2 matching 10 bases. In germline, CDR1 is SEHNR, CDR2 FQNEAQ (reference sequence). V lost 5 bases, J lost 5 bases, and 13 bases stayed unmatched. The length of the CDR3 is 17 residues. The chain's CDR3 is CASSPDGLAGAGDTQYF. As DNA, the CDR3 is TGTGCCAGCAGCCCGGATGGTCTAGCGGGAGCGGGAGATACGCAGTATTTT.

The chain uses TRBV19 and TRBJ2-3, with D maybe TRBD1 (6 bases). CDR3 length equals 15 residues. Germline V gives CDR1 LNHDA, CDR2 SQIVND (reference sequence). Trimming took 5 bases from V and 2 from J, leaving 14 bases between them. CDR3 in amino acids: CASSAGDPDTDTQYF. In DNA form, the CDR3 reads TGTGCCAGTAGTGCAGGGGACCCAGACACAGATACGCAGTATTTT.

The count of this clone is one. The chain uses TRBV5-6 and TRBJ2-3, with a weak D call TRBD2 (6 bases). This CDR3 is built from 15 residues. Looked up from germline, CDR1 is SGHDT and CDR2 is YYEEEE. V lost 1 base and J lost 1, with 10 bases in between. The CDR3 loop reads CASSLLSGRTDTQYF. DNA of the CDR3: TGTGCCAGCAGCTTGCTTAGCGGACGCACAGATACGCAGTATTTT. Full variable domain (remainder filled in from reference TRBV5-6 and TRBJ2-3): DAGVTQSPTHLIKTRGQQVTLRCSPKSGHDTVSWYQQALGQGPQFIFQYYEEEERQRGNFPDRFSGHQFPNYSSELNVNALLLGDSALYLCASSLLSGRTDTQYFGPGTRLTVL.

The rearrangement links TRBV5-1 to TRBJ1-2, with TRBD1 as a possible D gene (5 bases). V lost 4 bases, J lost 1 base, and 8 bases lay in between. The germline V gene has CDR1 SGHRS and CDR2 YFSETQ. CDR3 length: 13 residues. CDR3 residues: CASSEDINYGYTF. The CDR3 DNA reads TGCGCCAGCAGCGAGGACATTAACTATGGCTACACCTTC.

This chain uses TRBV18 with TRBJ2-7; TRBD2 aligns across 8 bases. The V gene's germline CDR1 is KGHSH and CDR2 LQKENI. V was pared by 3 bases and J by 2 bases, with 12 bases of the junction left unmatched. The CDR3 has 17 amino acids. CDR3 bases: TGTGCCAGCTCACCTGGGGCTAGCGGGTTAGGGACCTACGAGCAGTACTTC. This translates into CASSPGASGLGTYEQYF.

The chain's CDR3 is CASRPPGQGGSGYTF. CDR3 in DNA: TGTGCCAGTAGGCCCCCGGGACAGGGAGGCAGTGGCTACACCTTC. This chain joins TRBV19 and TRBJ1-2, with TRBD1 identical over 9 bases. The germline V gene encodes CDR1 LNHDA and CDR2 SQIVND (reference sequence). The CDR3 is 15 residues long. V shed 6 bases and J 7 bases; nucleotides not matched to a gene: 12.

The rearrangement links TRBV18 to TRBJ1-2; unclear D gene. This CDR3 region has 14 residues. The germline V and J ends were trimmed by 3 bases and 4 bases, with 12 bases remaining between them. The V gene's germline CDR1 is KGHSH and CDR2 LQKENI. CDR3 nucleotides: TGTGCCAGCTCACCGAGTCAGGCGAGCTATGGCTACACCTTC. Translated: CASSPSQASYGYTF. Full variable domain (outside the CDR3, taken from reference TRBV18 and TRBJ1-2): NAGVMQNPRHLVRRRGQEARLRCSPMKGHSHVYWYRQLPEEGLKFMVYLQKENIIDESGMPKERFSAEFPKEGPSILRIQQVVRGDSAAYFCASSPSQASYGYTFGSGTRLTVV.

V is TRBV29-1 and J is TRBJ1-1, with a possible D match to TRBD1 (5 bases). This CDR3 is 14 amino acids long. The germline CDR1 and CDR2 sequences are SQVTM and ANQGSEA. V gave up 7 bases and J gave up 1 base, with 16 bases separating them. This CDR3 is CSGKGSGQNTEAFF. The CDR3 DNA reads as TGCAGCGGCAAGGGATCAGGACAGAACACTGAAGCTTTCTTT.

The rearrangement uses TRBV11-2 and TRBJ2-6, with D tentatively TRBD2 (6 bases). Germline CDR1 is SGHAT and CDR2 is FQNNGV. This CDR3 has 15 residues. Between the trimmed V and J ends, which lost 6 bases and 3 bases, there was a span of 12 bases. The CDR3 DNA sequence: TGTGCCAGCAGATCTCGGGAGAATGGGGCCAACGTCCTGACTTTC. Protein: CASRSRENGANVLTF.

This chain links TRBV7-3 with TRBJ1-1; 7 bases are a match to TRBD1. With V trimmed by 5 bases and J by 5 bases, 5 bases remained unmatched. The CDR3 covers 13 residues. The germline CDR1 and CDR2 sequences are SGHTA and FQGTGA. CDR3 in amino acids: CASSADRETEAFF. The CDR3 bases are TGTGCCAGCAGCGCAGACAGGGAAACTGAAGCTTTCTTT.

A single count supports this clone. The CDR3 region is CASSYPGTGDGYTF. DNA of the CDR3: TGTGCCAGCAGTTACCCCGGGACAGGGGATGGCTACACCTTC. The chain couples TRBV6-6 to TRBJ1-2; 10 bases are shared with TRBD1. Germline V lookup: CDR1 MNHNY, CDR2 SVGAGI (reference sequence). The V gene end was trimmed by 2 bases and the J gene end by 6 bases; junction bases not matched to a gene: 3. This CDR3 spans 14 amino acids.

The chain employs TRBV7-3 and TRBJ1-2, with TRBD1 matching 11 bases. Germline CDR1 and CDR2: SGHTA and FQGTGA. The J segment lost 4 bases and the V segment lost 2 bases, leaving 3 bases of the junction unmatched. This CDR3 spans 15 amino acids. This CDR3 is CASSLGQGATYGYTF. CDR3 coding DNA: TGTGCCAGCAGCTTAGGACAGGGGGCGACCTATGGCTACACCTTC. The full variable domain, in which reference TRBV7-3 and TRBJ1-2 provide the parts outside the CDR3, is GAGVSQTPSNKVTEKGKYVELRCDPISGHTALYWYRQSLGQGPEFLIYFQGTGAADDSGLPNDRFFAVRPEGSVSTLKIQRTERGDSAVYLCASSLGQGATYGYTFGSGTRLTVV.

CDR3 sequence reads: CASSSGQGLYEQFF. The CDR3 DNA reads as TGTGCCAGCAGCTCAGGACAGGGTCTCTATGAGCAGTTCTTC. This chain links TRBV5-4 with TRBJ2-1, with TRBD1 matching over 8 bases. In germline, CDR1 is SGHNT, CDR2 YYREEE (reference sequence). The CDR3 has 14 residues. V was pared by 3 bases and J by 8 bases, with 7 bases of the junction left unmatched.

The chain carries TRBV5-4 and TRBJ1-5; D perhaps matches TRBD1 (6 bases). The CDR3 sequence is 15 residues long. The germline CDR1 and CDR2 sequences are SGHNT and YYREEE (reference sequence). The germline V and J ends were trimmed by 0 bases and 5 bases, with 12 bases remaining between them. CDR3 nucleotide sequence: TGTGCCAGCAGCTTGGGCCAGGGGAGGGATCAGCCCCAGCATTTT. This sequence encodes CASSLGQGRDQPQHF.

The rearrangement uses TRBV7-8 and TRBJ1-3; no firm D call. Trimming took off 2 bases at V and 4 bases at J, with 15 bases between the two ends. CDR3 length equals 16 residues. Looked up from germline, CDR1 is SGHVS and CDR2 is FQNEAQ. The CDR3 DNA follows: TGTGCCAGCAGCTTATTCCCAGAAACCCCAGGAAACACCATATATTTT. This gives the protein CASSLFPETPGNTIYF.

The V and J genes are TRBV2 and TRBJ2-7, with 12 positions matching TRBD2. V was pared by 6 bases and J by 6 bases, with 9 bases of the junction left unmatched. Per the germline V gene, CDR1 is SNHLY and CDR2 is FYNNEI. This CDR3 is built from 15 residues. Here the CDR3 DNA reads TGTGCCAGCAGGGCTAGCGGGAGGGCCGGGGGCGAGCAGTACTTC. Protein sequence: CASRASGRAGGEQYF.